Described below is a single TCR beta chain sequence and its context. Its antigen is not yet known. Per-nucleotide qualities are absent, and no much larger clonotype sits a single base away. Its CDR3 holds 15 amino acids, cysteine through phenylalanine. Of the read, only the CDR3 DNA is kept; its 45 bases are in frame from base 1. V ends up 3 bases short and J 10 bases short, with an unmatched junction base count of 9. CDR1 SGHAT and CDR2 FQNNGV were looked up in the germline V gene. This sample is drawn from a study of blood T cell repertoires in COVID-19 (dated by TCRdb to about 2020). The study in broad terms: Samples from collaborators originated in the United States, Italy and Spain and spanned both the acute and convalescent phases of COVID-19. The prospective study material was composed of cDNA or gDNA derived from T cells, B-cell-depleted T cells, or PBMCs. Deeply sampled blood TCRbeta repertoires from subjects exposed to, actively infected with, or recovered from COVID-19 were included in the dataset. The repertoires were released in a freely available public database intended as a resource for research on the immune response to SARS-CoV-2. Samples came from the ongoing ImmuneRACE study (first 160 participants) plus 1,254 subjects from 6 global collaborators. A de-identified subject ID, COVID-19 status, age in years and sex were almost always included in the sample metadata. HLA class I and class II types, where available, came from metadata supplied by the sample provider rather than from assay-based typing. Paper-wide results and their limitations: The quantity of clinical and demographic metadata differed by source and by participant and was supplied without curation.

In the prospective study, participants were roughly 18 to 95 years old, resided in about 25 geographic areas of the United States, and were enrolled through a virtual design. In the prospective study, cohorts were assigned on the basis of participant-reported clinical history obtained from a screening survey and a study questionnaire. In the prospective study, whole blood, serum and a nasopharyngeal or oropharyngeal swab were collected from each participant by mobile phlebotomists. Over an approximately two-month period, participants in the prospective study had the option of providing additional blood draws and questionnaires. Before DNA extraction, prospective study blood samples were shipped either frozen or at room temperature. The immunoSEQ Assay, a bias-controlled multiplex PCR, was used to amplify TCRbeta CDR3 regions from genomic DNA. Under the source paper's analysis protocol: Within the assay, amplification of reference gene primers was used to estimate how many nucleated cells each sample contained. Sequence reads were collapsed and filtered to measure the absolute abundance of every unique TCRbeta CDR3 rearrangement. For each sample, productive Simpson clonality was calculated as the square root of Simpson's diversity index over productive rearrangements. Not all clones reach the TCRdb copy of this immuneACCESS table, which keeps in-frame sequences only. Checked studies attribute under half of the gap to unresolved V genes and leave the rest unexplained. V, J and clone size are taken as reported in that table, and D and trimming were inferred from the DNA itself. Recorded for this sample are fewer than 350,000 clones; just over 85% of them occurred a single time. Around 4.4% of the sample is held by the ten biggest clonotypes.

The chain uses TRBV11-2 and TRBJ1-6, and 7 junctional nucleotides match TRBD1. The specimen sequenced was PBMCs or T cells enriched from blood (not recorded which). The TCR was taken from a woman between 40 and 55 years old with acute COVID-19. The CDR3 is CASSFMGQNLSPLHF. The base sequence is TGTGCCAGCAGCTTTATGGGACAGAATTTATCACCCCTCCACTTT.